The present entry profiles one TCR beta chain with its context. Its antigen specificity is not known. Base quality data are lacking; no much larger clone is found one base away. This sample is part of a study of human T cells and chemical hapten exposure (dated by TCRdb to the early 2020s). In the study overall: For sensitization, 2% DPC in acetone was applied to a 2 cm by 2 cm area of upper inner arm skin. Libraries were combined into a pool for sequencing, and differences in TCR yield between samples came mainly from small differences in library volumes within the pool. Peripheral blood TCR repertoire changes were tracked in vivo in alopecia patients during primary and secondary sensitization to the hapten diphenylcyclopropenone (DPC). Twenty-nine alopecia patients gave blood for TCR sequencing at one to four time points (pre-sensitization, 2, 6 and 24 weeks). Most of the patients in the cohort were female, and the cohort covered alopecia areata with under or over 50% scalp involvement, alopecia totalis and alopecia universalis. Blood samples were taken from patients before sensitization (week 0) and at 2, 6 and about 24 weeks after DPC sensitization. Throughout the approximately 25-week study period, patients were also given weekly therapeutic DPC doses on the scalp. Patch testing was done on the upper back using Finn chambers containing 0.01% DPC, and results were scored after 6 days according to International Contact Dermatitis Research Group standards. On the study overall, not on this receptor specifically: No change with DPC sensitization was found in the number of TCRs above 1 in 1000 frequency, and no evidence of global repertoire structure alterations was found. Expanded TCRs formed significantly more large CDR3 similarity clusters than pre-sensitization or healthy control sets, consistent with antigen-driven responses. After repeated subsampling, the strength of the expansion versus patch-test correlation and the threshold at which it became significant changed. Because every patient had alopecia, a presumed autoimmune disease, the patients' immune response might differ from that of healthy individuals. Patch test score correlated positively with the number of PT1 expanded TCRs, reaching significance at thresholds 8, 16 and 32 but not at 4.

The method behind the library was RACE. Reads for this sample came from a NextSeq 500. Library preparation attached unique molecular identifiers to individual cDNA molecules for quantitative, reproducible TCR counting. From each blood RNA sample, both TCR alpha and TCR beta chains were sequenced. For the original study's pipeline: The median number of TCRs per sample was around 100,000, ranging from about 20,000 to 700,000. V, J and CDR3 annotation of the TCR reads was carried out using the Decombinator software suite. Every sample was subsampled to the same number of TCRs (28,000) for the PS versus PT1 abundance plots. TCRs were defined as expanded if absent before sensitization and observed at least eight times at the 2-week time point. TCRdb reanalyzed the raw reads on its own, using fastp at Q25 for trimming and MiXCR for clone calling, and kept in-frame beta chains. Merged by CDR3 protein, the rows form single entries marked with the most common genes and DNA. TCRdb's processing, not the authors', yielded these V and J calls. The sample table holds about 70,000 distinct CDR3 sequences, of which around 7.9% were seen once. The leading ten clones occupy roughly 3% of the sample.

The CDR3 spans 14 residues, from the cysteine through the phenylalanine. Only the CDR3 part of the read is kept: 42 bases, read in frame from the first base. Reading the germline V gene (reference sequence) gives CDR1 GTSNPN and CDR2 SVGIG. V drops 0 bases and J drops 0 bases, leaving 8 bases in between. What the time point label conveys for this sample: patch test 2, 6 weeks after DPC sensitization. The sample's treatment or condition label is to be understood as: therapeutic diphenylcyclopropenone sensitization with weekly scalp DPC. At every patch-test visit, the blood draw took place before the patch test was put on. Patients were considered eligible if aged 18 to 70, diagnosed with alopecia and deemed suitable for DPC therapy, and patients were excluded if pregnant. Unfractionated whole blood was collected in Tempus Blood RNA tubes, and total RNA was extracted from that blood.

This receptor was taken from a woman aged 50 to 60 with alopecia areata. Some clones in this sample may be carry-over from other donors' samples. Sequenced material: whole blood, taken in connection with sensitization to the hapten diphenylcyclopropenone (DPC). The rearranged segments are TRBV30 and TRBJ1-1; the D gene identity is not certain. The base sequence is TGTGCCTGGAGTGTTGGTGGGCTGAACACTGAAGCTTTCTTT. Its coded protein is CAWSVGGLNTEAFF.